This TCR beta chain emerged from a study of cytomegalovirus exposure and HLA in healthy donors. The ends were cut back, 7 bases at V and 8 bases at J, with 17 bases in the middle. The CDR3 spans 14 residues. Germline V gives CDR1 MNHNS, CDR2 SASEGT. PCR was performed using 60 Vbeta and 13 Jbeta primers. TCRdb keeps only in-frame clones here, not all; method: immunoSEQ multiplex PCR. In the table there are about 180,000 clones, 77% of which are singletons. Whereas donors were nominally healthy upon sampling, unrecorded immune exposures were probable. J is TRBJ1-4 and V is TRBV6-1, with D perhaps TRBD1 (5 bases). Sequenced sample: PBMCs. This TCR was sampled from a man aged 18 to 29 in good health and CMV-seronegative. As DNA, the CDR3 is TGTGCCAGCATCCCGGGACTCGGGACCGAAAAACTGTTTTTT. This sequence encodes CASIPGLGTEKLFF.